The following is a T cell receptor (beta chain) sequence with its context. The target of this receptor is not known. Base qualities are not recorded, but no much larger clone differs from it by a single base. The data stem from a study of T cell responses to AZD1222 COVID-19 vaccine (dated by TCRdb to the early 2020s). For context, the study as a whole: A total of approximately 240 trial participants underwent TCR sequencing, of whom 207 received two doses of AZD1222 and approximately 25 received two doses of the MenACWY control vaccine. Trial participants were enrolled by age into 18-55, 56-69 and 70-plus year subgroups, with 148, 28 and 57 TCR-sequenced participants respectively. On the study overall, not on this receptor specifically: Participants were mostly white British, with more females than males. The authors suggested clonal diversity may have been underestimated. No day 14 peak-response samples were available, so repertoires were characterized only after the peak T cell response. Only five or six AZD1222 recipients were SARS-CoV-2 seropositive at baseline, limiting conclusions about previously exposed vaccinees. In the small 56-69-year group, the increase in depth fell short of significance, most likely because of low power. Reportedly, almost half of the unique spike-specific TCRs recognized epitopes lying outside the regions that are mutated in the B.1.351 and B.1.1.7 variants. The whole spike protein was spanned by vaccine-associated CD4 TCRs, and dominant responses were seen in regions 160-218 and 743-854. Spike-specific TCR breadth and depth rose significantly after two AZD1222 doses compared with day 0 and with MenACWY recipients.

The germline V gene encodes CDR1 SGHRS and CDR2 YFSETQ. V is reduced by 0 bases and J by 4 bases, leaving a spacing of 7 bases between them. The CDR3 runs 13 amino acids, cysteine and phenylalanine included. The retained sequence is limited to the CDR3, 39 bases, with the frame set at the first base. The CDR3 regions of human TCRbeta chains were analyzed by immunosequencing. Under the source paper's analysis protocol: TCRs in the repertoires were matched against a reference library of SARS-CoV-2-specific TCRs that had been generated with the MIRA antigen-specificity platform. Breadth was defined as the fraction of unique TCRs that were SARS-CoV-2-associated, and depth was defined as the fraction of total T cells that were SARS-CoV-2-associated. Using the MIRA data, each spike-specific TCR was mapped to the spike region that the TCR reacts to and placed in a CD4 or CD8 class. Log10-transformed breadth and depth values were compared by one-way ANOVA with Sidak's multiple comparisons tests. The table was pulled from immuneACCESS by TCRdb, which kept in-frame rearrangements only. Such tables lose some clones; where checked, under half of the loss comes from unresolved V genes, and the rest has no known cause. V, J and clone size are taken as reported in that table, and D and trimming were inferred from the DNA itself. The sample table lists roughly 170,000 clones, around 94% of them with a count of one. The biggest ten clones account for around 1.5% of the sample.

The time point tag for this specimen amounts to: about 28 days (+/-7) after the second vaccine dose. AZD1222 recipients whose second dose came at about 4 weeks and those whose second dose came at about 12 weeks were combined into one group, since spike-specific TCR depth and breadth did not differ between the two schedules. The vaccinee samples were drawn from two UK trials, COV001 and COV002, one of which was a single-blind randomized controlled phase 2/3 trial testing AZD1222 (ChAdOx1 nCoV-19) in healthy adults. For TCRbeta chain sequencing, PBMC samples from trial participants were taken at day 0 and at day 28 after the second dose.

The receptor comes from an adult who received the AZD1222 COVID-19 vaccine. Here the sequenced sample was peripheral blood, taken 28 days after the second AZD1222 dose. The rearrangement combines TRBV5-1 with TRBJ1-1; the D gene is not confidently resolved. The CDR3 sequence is CASSLAWATEAFF. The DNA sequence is TGCGCCAGCAGCTTGGCCTGGGCCACTGAAGCTTTCTTT. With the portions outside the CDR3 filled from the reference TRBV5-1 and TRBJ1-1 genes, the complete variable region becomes KAGVTQTPRYLIKTRGQQVTLSCSPISGHRSVSWYQQTPGQGLQFLFEYFSETQRNKGNFPGRFSGRQFSNSRSEMNVSTLELGDSALYLCASSLAWATEAFFGQGTRLTVV.